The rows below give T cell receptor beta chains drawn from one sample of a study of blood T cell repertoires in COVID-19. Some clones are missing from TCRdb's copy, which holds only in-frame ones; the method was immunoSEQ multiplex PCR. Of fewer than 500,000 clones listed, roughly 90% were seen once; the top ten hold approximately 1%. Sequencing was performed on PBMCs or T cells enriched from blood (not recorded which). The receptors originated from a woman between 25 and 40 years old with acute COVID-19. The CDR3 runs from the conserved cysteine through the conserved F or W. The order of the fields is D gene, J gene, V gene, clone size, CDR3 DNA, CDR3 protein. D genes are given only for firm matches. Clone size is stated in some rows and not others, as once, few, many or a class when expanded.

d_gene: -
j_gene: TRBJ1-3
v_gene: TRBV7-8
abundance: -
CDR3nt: TGTGCCAGCAGCTTAGGAGGAGGGCCCGGCTCTGGAAACACCATATATTTT
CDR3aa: CASSLGGGPGSGNTIYF

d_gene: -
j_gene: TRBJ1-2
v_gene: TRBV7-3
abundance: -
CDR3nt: TGTGCCAGCAGCTTAAATGTACTACCCAATGGCTACACCTTC
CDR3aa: CASSLNVLPNGYTF

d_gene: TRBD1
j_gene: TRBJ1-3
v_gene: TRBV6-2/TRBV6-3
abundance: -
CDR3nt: TGTGCCAGCAGTGACGCCGGGACAGGGAGGTTGAACACCATATATTTT
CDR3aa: CASSDAGTGRLNTIYF

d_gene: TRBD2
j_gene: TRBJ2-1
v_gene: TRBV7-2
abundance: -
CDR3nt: TGTGCCAGCAGCGGACGGACTAGCGGGGGTATCTACAATGAGCAGTTCTTC
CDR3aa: CASSGRTSGGIYNEQFF

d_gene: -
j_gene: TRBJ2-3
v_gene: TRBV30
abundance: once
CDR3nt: TGTGCCTGGAGGTTAACAGGGACCTTAATAGATACGCAGTATTTT
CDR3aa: CAWRLTGTLIDTQYF

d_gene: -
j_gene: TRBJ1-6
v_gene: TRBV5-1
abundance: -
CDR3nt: TGCGCCAGCAGCTTCGGACAGACGAATTCACCCCTCCACTTT
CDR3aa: CASSFGQTNSPLHF

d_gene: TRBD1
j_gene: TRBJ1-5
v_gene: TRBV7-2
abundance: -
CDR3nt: TGTGCCAGCAGAAGGACAGGGAGTAATCAGCCCCAGCATTTT
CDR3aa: CASRRTGSNQPQHF

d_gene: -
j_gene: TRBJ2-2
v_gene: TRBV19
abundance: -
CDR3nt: TGTGCCAGTCAGATCCAGCGGGTGTCCACCGGGGAGCTGTTTTTT
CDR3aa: CASQIQRVSTGELFF

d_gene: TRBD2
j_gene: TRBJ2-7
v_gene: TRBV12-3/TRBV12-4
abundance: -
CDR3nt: TGTGCCAGCAGTCCTAGCGGGTTGGGACAGTACTTC
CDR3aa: CASSPSGLGQYF

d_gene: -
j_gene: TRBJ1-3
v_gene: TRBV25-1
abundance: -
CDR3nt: TGTGCCAGCAGTGAATTCCATTCTGGAAACACCATATATTTT
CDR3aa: CASSEFHSGNTIYF

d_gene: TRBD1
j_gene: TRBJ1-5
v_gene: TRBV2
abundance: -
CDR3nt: TGTGCCAGCAGTCGACAGGGAAGCCAAATCCAGCCCCAGCATTTT
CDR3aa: CASSRQGSQIQPQHF

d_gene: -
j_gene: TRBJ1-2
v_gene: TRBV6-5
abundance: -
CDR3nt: TGTGCCAGCAGTTACTCGGGCCCCCATGGCTACACCTTC
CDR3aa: CASSYSGPHGYTF

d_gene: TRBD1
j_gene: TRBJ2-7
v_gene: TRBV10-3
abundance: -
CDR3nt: TGTGCCATCAGTGAGCCAGGAGGGCAGGGGGCATCGCAGTACTTC
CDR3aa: CAISEPGGQGASQYF

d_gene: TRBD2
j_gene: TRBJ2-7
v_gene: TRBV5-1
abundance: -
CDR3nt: TGCGCCAGCAGCTTAGGGCTAGCGGCCACCTACGAGCAGTACTTC
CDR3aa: CASSLGLAATYEQYF

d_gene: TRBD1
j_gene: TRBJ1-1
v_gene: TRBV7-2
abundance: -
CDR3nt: TGTGCCAGCAGCGCCCCCAGGGGGACAGGGGCCACTGAAGCTTTCTTT
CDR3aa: CASSAPRGTGATEAFF

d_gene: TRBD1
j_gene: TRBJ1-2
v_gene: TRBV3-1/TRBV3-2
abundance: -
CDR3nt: TGTGCCAGCAGCCAAAAAGCGCGGACAGGGTATAAAACCTTC
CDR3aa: CASSQKARTGYKTF

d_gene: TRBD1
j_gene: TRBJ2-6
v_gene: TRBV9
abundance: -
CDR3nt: TGTGCCAGCTCCCGCAGGGGGATTTCTGGGGCCAACGTCCTGACTTTC
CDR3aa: CASSRRGISGANVLTF

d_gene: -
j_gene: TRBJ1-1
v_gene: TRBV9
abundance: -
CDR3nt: TGTGCCAGCAGCGTAGACCCGGGGAGTAACACTGAAGCTTTCTTT
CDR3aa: CASSVDPGSNTEAFF

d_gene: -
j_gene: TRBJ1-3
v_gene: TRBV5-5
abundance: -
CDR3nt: TGTGCCAGCAGCGATTGGGGCCTCTCTGGAAACACCATATATTTT
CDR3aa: CASSDWGLSGNTIYF

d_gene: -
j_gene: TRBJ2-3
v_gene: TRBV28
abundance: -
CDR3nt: TGTGCCAGCAGGCGGGATGTGACGCAGTATTTT
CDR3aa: CASRRDVTQYF

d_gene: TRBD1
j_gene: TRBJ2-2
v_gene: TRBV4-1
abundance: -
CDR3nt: TGCGCCAGCAGCCAAGAGCAGGGGGTTCTCACCGGGGAGCTGTTTTTT
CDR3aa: CASSQEQGVLTGELFF

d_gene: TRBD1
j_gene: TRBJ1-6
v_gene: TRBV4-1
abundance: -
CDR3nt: TGCGCCAGCAGCTTGGGACAGGTATTGGGTTCACCCCTCCACTTT
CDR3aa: CASSLGQVLGSPLHF

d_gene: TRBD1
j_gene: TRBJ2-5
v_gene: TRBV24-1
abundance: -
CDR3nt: TGTGCCACCAGTGATTTCGGACAGGGGGAGCTCCAAGAGACCCAGTACTTC
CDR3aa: CATSDFGQGELQETQYF

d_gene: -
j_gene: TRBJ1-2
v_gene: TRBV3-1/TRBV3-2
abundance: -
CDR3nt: TGTGCCAGCAGCCAAGAGGGACGGGGGGACTATGGCTACACCTTC
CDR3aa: CASSQEGRGDYGYTF

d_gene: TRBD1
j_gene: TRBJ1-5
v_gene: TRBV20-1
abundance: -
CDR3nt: TGCAGTGCTAGTAGCAGGGGGACTCAGCCCCAGCATTTT
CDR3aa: CSASSRGTQPQHF

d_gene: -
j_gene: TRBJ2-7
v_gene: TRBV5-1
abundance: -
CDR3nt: TGCGCCAGCAGCTTAACCCTACTGGACGGGACATTCGACGAGCAGTACTTC
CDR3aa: CASSLTLLDGTFDEQYF

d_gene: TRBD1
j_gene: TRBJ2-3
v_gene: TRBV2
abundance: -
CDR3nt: TGTGCCAGCAGGTCGGGACAGCTCACAGATACGCAGTATTTT
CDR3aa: CASRSGQLTDTQYF

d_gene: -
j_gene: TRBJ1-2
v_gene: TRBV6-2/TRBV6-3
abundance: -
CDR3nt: TGTGCCAGCAGTACTGACAGCTATGGCTACACCTTC
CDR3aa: CASSTDSYGYTF

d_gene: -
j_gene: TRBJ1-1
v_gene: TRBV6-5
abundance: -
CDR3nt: TGTGCCAGCAGTTACCCGGGAGGACGGAACACTGAAGCTTTCTTT
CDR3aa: CASSYPGGRNTEAFF

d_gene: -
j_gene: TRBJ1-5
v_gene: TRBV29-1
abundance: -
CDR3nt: TGCAGCGTTGAATTTGGGAGTAATCAGCCCCAGCATTTT
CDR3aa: CSVEFGSNQPQHF

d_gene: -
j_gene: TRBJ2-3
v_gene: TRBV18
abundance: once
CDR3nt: TGTGCCAGCTCACCACCGGGCAGAATCACAGATACGCAGTATTTT
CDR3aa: CASSPPGRITDTQYF

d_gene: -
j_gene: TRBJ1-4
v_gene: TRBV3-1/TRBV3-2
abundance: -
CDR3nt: TGTGCCAGCAGCGTGCGTACAGGGCTTAATGAAAAACTGTTTTTT
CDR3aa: CASSVRTGLNEKLFF

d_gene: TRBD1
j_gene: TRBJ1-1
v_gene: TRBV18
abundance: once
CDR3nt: TGTGCCAGCTCATCAGAGGGGGCGCCGGCCACTGAAGCTTTCTTT
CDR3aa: CASSSEGAPATEAFF

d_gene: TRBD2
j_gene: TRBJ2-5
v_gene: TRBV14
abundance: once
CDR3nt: TGTGCCAGCAGCCAGAAAGTCGGGGGGGTAAAAGAGACCCAGTACTTC
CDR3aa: CASSQKVGGVKETQYF

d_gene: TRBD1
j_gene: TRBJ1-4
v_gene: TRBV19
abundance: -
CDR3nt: TGTGCCAGTAGTGAGGACAGGGGGCGCGGAAAACTGTTTTTT
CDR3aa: CASSEDRGRGKLFF